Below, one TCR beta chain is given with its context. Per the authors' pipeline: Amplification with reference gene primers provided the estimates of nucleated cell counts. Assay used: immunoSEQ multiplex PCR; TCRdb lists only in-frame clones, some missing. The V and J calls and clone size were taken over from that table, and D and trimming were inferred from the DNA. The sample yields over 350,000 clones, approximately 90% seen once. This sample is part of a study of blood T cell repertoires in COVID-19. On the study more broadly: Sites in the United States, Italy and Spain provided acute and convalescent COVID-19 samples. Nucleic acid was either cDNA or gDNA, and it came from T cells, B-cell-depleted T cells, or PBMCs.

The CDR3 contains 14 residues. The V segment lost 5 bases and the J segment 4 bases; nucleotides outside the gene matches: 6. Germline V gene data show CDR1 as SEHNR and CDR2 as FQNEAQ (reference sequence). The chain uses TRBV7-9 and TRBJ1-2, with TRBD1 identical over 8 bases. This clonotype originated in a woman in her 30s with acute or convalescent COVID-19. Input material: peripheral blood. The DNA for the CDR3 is TGTGCCAGCAGCACTGGACAGGGAGGCTATGGCTACACCTTC. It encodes CASSTGQGGYGYTF. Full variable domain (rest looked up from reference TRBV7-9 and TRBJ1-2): DTGVSQNPRHKITKRGQNVTFRCDPISEHNRLYWYRQTLGQGPEFLTYFQNEAQLEKSRLLSDRFSAERPKGSFSTLEIQRTEQGDSAMYLCASSTGQGGYGYTFGSGTRLTVV.